These 14 T cell receptor beta chains were sequenced from one sample in a study of blood T cell repertoires in COVID-19. TCRdb keeps only in-frame clones here, not all; method: immunoSEQ multiplex PCR. Among approximately 230,000 clones, roughly 88% were seen once, and the ten largest hold 2% to 2.5%. The specimen sequenced was peripheral blood. Receptors were obtained from a woman in her thirties or forties who had recovered from COVID-19.

This rearrangement joins TRBV27 to TRBJ1-2; the match to TRBD1 covers 9 bases. The CDR3 is 14 amino acids. V was pared by 5 bases and J by 7 bases, with 8 bases of the junction left unmatched. Looked up from germline, CDR1 is MNHEY and CDR2 is SMNVEV (reference sequence). CDR3 region: CASSMDRGGIGYTF. The CDR3 nucleotides are TGTGCCAGCAGTATGGACAGGGGAGGTATTGGCTACACCTTC.

This clone was seen only a few times. The V and J genes are TRBV6-6 and TRBJ2-1; D gene ambiguous. Trimming shortened V by 3 bases and J by 4 bases, and 7 bases separated the two germline ends. The CDR3 totals 13 residues. From germline, CDR1 is MNHNY and CDR2 SVGAGI (reference sequence). CDR3 sequence: CASSYSGYNEQFF. Written as DNA, the CDR3 is TGTGCCAGCAGTTATTCAGGATACAATGAGCAGTTCTTC.

This rearrangement joins TRBV4-3 to TRBJ2-3, with 9 bases lining up with TRBD2. J lost 2 bases, V lost 1 base, and 10 bases had no gene match. CDR3 length equals 18 residues. CDR1 is LGHNA, CDR2 YSLEER, per germline. The chain's CDR3 is CASSQGLRAGGITDTQYF. The CDR3, as DNA: TGCGCCAGCAGCCAAGGGTTGAGGGCGGGGGGGATCACAGATACGCAGTATTTT.

This clone has only one observation. The chain couples TRBV5-6 to TRBJ2-5, with 7 bases that match TRBD2. With 4 bases clipped from V and 9 bases from J, the junction kept 15 bases outside the gene matches. The CDR3 loop spans 15 amino acids. The germline V gene encodes CDR1 SGHDT and CDR2 YYEEEE. The CDR3, as DNA: TGTGCCAGCAGCCTATTAGGGACGGGGGGATGGCCCCAGTACTTC. Protein product: CASSLLGTGGWPQYF.

V usage is TRBV4-3 and J usage is TRBJ1-2; TRBD1 is a possible D gene (5 bases). The V end was cut by 1 base, the J end by 2 bases, with 11 bases between. The CDR3 has 15 amino acids. From germline, CDR1 is LGHNA and CDR2 YSLEER. The CDR3 nucleotides read TGCGCCAGCAGCCAAGCTCCCCAGGGAAACTATGGCTACACCTTC. Encoded protein: CASSQAPQGNYGYTF.

This chain links TRBV6-6 with TRBJ2-2; possibly TRBD1 for D (5 bases). There are 16 residues in the CDR3. Germline assignment: CDR1 MNHNY and CDR2 SVGAGI (reference sequence). Trimming cost V 1 base and J 4 bases, with 13 bases left between them. This CDR3 reads CASSYFTRASTGELFF. The CDR3 region has the DNA TGTGCCAGCAGTTACTTCACCAGGGCGAGCACCGGGGAGCTGTTTTTT.

The V gene is TRBV5-5, the J gene TRBJ1-2, with TRBD1 matching 7 bases. Germline V lookup: CDR1 SGHKS, CDR2 YYEKEE (reference sequence). The CDR3 consists of 15 residues. The junction had 6 bases not matched to a gene; V was cut back by 0 bases and J by 4 bases. This chain's CDR3 is CASSLARGPAYGYTF. The CDR3 DNA reads TGTGCCAGCAGCTTGGCGAGGGGGCCGGCCTATGGCTACACCTTC.

V is TRBV24-1 and J is TRBJ2-3; TRBD1 matches 9 bases. The CDR3 has 17 amino acids. V trimming: 3 bases; J trimming: 2 bases; junction bases outside the gene matches: 8. CDR1 is KGHDR, CDR2 SFDVKD, per germline. This CDR3 is CATSDPGQGSITDTQYF. In DNA, the CDR3 is TGTGCCACCAGTGATCCGGGACAGGGTTCCATCACAGATACGCAGTATTTT.

This clone has a single count. The gene calls are TRBV29-1 and TRBJ2-3, with D possibly being TRBD1 (5 bases). The CDR3 length is 14 residues. The V and J ends lost 1 base and 7 bases respectively, with 15 bases between them. Germline-derived CDR1 and CDR2 are SQVTM and ANQGSEA. The CDR3 sequence is CSVEASYRRNTQYF. CDR3 coding DNA: TGCAGCGTTGAAGCTTCGTACAGGCGGAATACGCAGTATTTT.

This sequence joins TRBV6-2 or TRBV6-3 and TRBJ2-7; D perhaps matches TRBD2 (7 bases). Germline assignment: CDR1 MNHEY and CDR2 SVGEGT. The V end lost 1 base, the J end lost 6 bases, and 19 bases lay between the germline ends. CDR3 size: 16 residues. The CDR3 coding sequence is TGTGCCAGCAGTTACTGGGACGGGGGGCCCATGCTCGAGCAGTACTTC. The encoded protein is CASSYWDGGPMLEQYF.

The chain couples TRBV27 to TRBJ2-3; 9 bases map to TRBD2. The CDR3 is 15 residues long. Trimming removed 2 bases from V and 1 base from J; junction bases left unmatched: 1. The V gene's germline CDR1 is MNHEY and CDR2 SMNVEV (reference sequence). CDR3 DNA sequence: TGTGCCAGCAGTTTAATAGCGGGGGGCACAGATACGCAGTATTTT. Translated, it gives CASSLIAGGTDTQYF.

This chain's CDR3 is CASSQERRGAAYEQYF. The CDR3 region has the DNA TGCGCCAGCAGCCAAGAACGCCGCGGAGCCGCCTACGAGCAGTACTTC. The rearrangement uses TRBV4-3 and TRBJ2-7; D ambiguous. The CDR3 spans 16 residues. Germline CDR1 LGHNA, CDR2 YSLEER. V was clipped by 0 bases and J by 2 bases, with 14 bases between them.

This clone came up once. Written as DNA, the CDR3 is TGTGCCAGCAGTGAAAAAGGCCCTAGCGGGTGGGAACGCACAGATACGCAGTATTTT. This codes for CASSEKGPSGWERTDTQYF. V is TRBV6-1 and J is TRBJ2-3, with 8 bases lining up with TRBD2. The V and J ends lost 2 bases and 1 base, in that order; junction bases with no gene match: 14. Germline CDR1 MNHNS, CDR2 SASEGT. The CDR3 runs to 19 residues.

V usage is TRBV5-4 and J usage is TRBJ1-1, with D unclear. The CDR3 spans 13 residues. CDR1 and CDR2 (germline): SGHNT, YYREEE (reference sequence). V lost 4 bases to trimming and J lost 1 base, with 8 bases between them. The CDR3 is CASSRGGNTEAFF. As DNA, the CDR3 is TGTGCCAGCAGCCGTGGAGGGAACACTGAAGCTTTCTTT.